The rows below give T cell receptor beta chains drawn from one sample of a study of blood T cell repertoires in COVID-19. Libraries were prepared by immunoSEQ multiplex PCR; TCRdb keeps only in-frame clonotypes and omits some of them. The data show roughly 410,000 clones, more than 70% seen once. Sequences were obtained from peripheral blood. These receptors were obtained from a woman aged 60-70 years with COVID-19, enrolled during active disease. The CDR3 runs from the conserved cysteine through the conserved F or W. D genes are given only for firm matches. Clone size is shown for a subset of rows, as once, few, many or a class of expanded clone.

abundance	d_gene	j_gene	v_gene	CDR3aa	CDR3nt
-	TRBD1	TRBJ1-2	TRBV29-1	CSVDLQGKGLDYGYTF	TGCAGCGTTGATTTACAGGGGAAGGGCCTAGACTATGGCTACACCTTC
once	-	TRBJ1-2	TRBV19	CASSGPGRDGYTF	TGTGCCAGTAGTGGGCCAGGGCGAGATGGCTACACCTTC
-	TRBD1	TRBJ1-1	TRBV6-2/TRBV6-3	CASSYLTTGGRTEAFF	TGTGCCAGCAGTTACCTGACGACAGGGGGACGAACTGAAGCTTTCTTT
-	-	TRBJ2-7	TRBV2	CASSGGGALSHQQYF	TGTGCCAGCAGTGGGGGCGGAGCCCTGAGTCACCAGCAGTACTTC
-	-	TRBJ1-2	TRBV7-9	CASSFGNSGYTF	TGTGCCAGCAGCTTCGGGAACTCTGGCTACACCTTC
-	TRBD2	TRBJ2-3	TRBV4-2	CASSQPGLASDTQYF	TGTGCCAGCAGCCAACCGGGACTAGCGTCAGATACGCAGTATTTT
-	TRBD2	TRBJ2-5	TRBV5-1	CASKGQRGPQETQYF	TGCGCCAGCAAGGGCCAGCGGGGGCCACAAGAGACCCAGTACTTC
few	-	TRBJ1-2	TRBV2	CASRQGLGGYTF	TGTGCCAGCAGACAGGGTCTTGGGGGCTACACCTTC
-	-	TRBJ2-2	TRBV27	CASSARGGNTGELFF	TGTGCCAGCAGCGCAAGGGGAGGGAACACCGGGGAGCTGTTTTTT
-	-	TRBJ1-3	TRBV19	CASSRTAISGNTIYF	TGTGCCAGTAGTCGGACAGCGATCTCTGGAAACACCATATATTTT
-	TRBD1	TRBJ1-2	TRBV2	CASATRQGVSGYTF	TGTGCCAGCGCTACCCGACAGGGGGTGAGCGGCTACACCTTC
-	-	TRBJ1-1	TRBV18	CASSPLVGGTVEAFF	TGTGCCAGCTCACCACTCGTAGGGGGAACAGTTGAAGCTTTCTTT
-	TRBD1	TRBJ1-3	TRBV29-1	CSVEWTGSNTIYF	TGCAGCGTTGAGTGGACAGGGAGTAACACCATATATTTT
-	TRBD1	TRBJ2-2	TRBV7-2	CASRLQGTTNTGELFF	TGTGCCAGCAGGTTACAGGGGACAACGAACACCGGGGAGCTGTTTTTT
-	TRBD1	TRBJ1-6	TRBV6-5	CASSYGFGTGASPLHF	TGTGCCAGCAGTTATGGCTTCGGGACAGGGGCTTCACCCCTCCACTTT
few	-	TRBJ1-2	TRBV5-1	CASSLESRGYGYTF	TGCGCCAGCAGCTTGGAGAGCAGGGGTTATGGCTACACCTTC
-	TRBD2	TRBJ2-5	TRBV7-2	CASSLAGTRRGETQYF	TGTGCCAGCAGCTTAGCCGGGACTAGGAGAGGAGAGACCCAGTACTTC
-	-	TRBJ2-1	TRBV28	CASSLPDYSYNEQFF	TGTGCCAGCAGTCTGCCCGACTACTCCTACAATGAGCAGTTCTTC
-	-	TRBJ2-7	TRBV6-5	CASSYEQGHHEQYF	TGTGCCAGCAGTTACGAGCAGGGGCACCACGAGCAGTACTTC
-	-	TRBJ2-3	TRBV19	CASSIDRADTQYF	TGTGCCAGTAGTATAGATCGGGCAGATACGCAGTATTTT
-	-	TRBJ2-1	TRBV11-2	CASSALATSLLNEQFF	TGTGCCAGCAGCGCCTTGGCCACTAGTCTTCTCAATGAGCAGTTCTTC
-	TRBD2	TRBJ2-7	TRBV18	CASSLSGTSSYEQYF	TGTGCCAGCTCACTTAGCGGGACCAGCTCCTACGAGCAGTACTTC
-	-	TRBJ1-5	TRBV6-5	CASTGGTYSNQPQHF	TGTGCCAGCACCGGGGGGACTTATAGCAATCAGCCCCAGCATTTT
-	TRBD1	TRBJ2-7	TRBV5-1	CASSFYSDRGRDEQYF	TGCGCCAGCAGCTTCTATTCGGACAGGGGGCGCGACGAGCAGTACTTC
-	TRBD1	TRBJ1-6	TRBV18	CASSPRDRDSPLHF	TGTGCCAGCTCACCCCGGGACAGGGATTCACCCCTCCACTTT
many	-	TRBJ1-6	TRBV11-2	CASSLAAPRGGSPLHF	TGTGCCAGCAGCTTGGCGGCACCTCGGGGAGGCTCACCCCTCCACTTT
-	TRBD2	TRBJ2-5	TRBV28	CASSSPGLAAPGTQYF	TGTGCCAGCAGTTCACCGGGACTAGCGGCCCCCGGGACCCAGTACTTC
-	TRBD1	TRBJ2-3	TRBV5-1	CASSLAGGRGYSDTQYF	TGCGCCAGCAGCTTGGCCGGCGGCAGGGGGTATTCAGATACGCAGTATTTT
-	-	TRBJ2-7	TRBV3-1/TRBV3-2	CASSLRDAEQYF	TGTGCCAGCAGCCTCAGGGATGCCGAGCAGTACTTC
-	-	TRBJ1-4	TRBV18	CASSPQDRGNEKLFF	TGTGCCAGCTCACCACAGGATAGGGGAAATGAAAAACTGTTTTTT
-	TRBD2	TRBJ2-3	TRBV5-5	CASSLAGGPVKDTQYF	TGTGCCAGCAGCTTAGCGGGGGGGCCGGTAAAAGATACGCAGTATTTT
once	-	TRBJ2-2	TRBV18	CASSERDRHYTGELFF	TGTGCCAGCTCAGAGCGGGACAGGCACTACACCGGGGAGCTGTTTTTT
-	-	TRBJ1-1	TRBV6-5	CASSSPVNTEAFF	TGTGCCAGCAGTTCCCCGGTGAACACTGAAGCTTTCTTT
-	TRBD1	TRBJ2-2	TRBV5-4	CASSSDRVSRGELFF	TGTGCCAGCAGCTCGGACAGGGTCTCGAGAGGGGAGCTGTTTTTT
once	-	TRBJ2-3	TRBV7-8	CASNAGRQSLRTQYF	TGTGCCAGCAACGCTGGCAGGCAATCTCTTCGTACGCAGTATTTT
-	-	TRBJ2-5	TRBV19	CARDSLLSQETQYF	TGTGCCAGAGACAGTCTCCTATCCCAAGAGACCCAGTACTTC
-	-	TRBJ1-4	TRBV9	CASSVSIGGRNEKLFF	TGTGCCAGCAGCGTGTCAATAGGGGGACGGAATGAAAAACTGTTTTTT
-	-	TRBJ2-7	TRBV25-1	CASSAQGKGYEQYF	TGTGCCAGCAGTGCCCAGGGGAAGGGTTACGAGCAGTACTTC